One and the same sample provided the 5 T cell receptor beta chains below, sequenced in a study of beta chain features in type 1 diabetes. What these receptors recognize is not known. Whole-study findings and limits: TCRB CDR3 length was moderately but significantly reduced in all four CD4+ subsets of Type 1 diabetes patients.

Since all of the isolated RNA was reverse transcribed, expressed TCRB transcripts were what got sequenced. Using immunoSEQ multiplex PCR, the repertoire was profiled, and TCRdb retains in-frame clones only, with some absent. Among roughly 700,000 clones listed, over 10% were seen once. What was sequenced was naive CD4+ T cells from blood. These receptors all come from a man aged 18 to 29 with type 1 diabetes.

This rearrangement joins TRBV4-1 to TRBJ2-5; D perhaps matches TRBD1 (6 bases). Trimming removed 7 bases at V and 5 bases at J, with 20 bases between. The CDR3 covers 15 residues. CDR1 is MGHRA, CDR2 YSYEKL, per germline. The CDR3 DNA reads as TGCGCCAGCACTTCCTTGTCGGACAGTGGGGAGACCCAGTACTTC. Translation gives CASTSLSDSGETQYF.

The chain is built from TRBV5-6 and TRBJ1-2, with 7 bases lining up with TRBD1. Germline values: CDR1 SGHDT, CDR2 YYEEEE. With V trimmed by 4 bases and J by 3 bases, 6 bases remained unmatched. This CDR3 comprises 14 residues. CDR3 region: CASSETGRDYGYTF. The CDR3 DNA reads TGTGCCAGCAGCGAGACAGGGAGGGACTATGGCTACACCTTC. The whole variable domain, remainder taken from reference TRBV5-6 and TRBJ1-2, is DAGVTQSPTHLIKTRGQQVTLRCSPKSGHDTVSWYQQALGQGPQFIFQYYEEEERQRGNFPDRFSGHQFPNYSSELNVNALLLGDSALYLCASSETGRDYGYTFGSGTRLTVV.

The rearrangement links TRBV6-5 to TRBJ2-1; 10 nucleotides line up with TRBD2. V was clipped by 7 bases and J by 4 bases; unmatched bases: 7. CDR3 size: 15 residues. The germline CDR1 and CDR2 sequences are MNHEY and SVGAGI. The chain's CDR3 is CASTSSGGPYNEQFF. The CDR3 nucleotides read TGTGCCAGCACCTCTAGCGGGGGTCCATACAATGAGCAGTTCTTC.

This clone showed up just a few times. The chain recombines TRBV28 with TRBJ2-1; 9 bases align to TRBD2. J was trimmed by 7 bases and V by 1 base; bases with no gene match: 8. Germline V lookup: CDR1 MDHEN, CDR2 SYDVKM. The CDR3 has 16 amino acids. The CDR3 sequence: CASSLSSSGGWNEQFF. CDR3 coding DNA: TGTGCCAGCAGTTTATCTTCCAGCGGGGGGTGGAATGAGCAGTTCTTC.

This chain uses TRBV19 with TRBJ2-1, with a tentative D call TRBD1 (6 bases). V lost 5 bases to trimming and J lost 4 bases, with 18 bases between them. This CDR3 is 16 amino acids long. Germline V CDR1 and CDR2: LNHDA, SQIVND (reference sequence). CDR3 protein: CASSPAGDTGYNEQFF. CDR3 DNA sequence: TGTGCCAGTAGTCCCGCCGGGGACACTGGATACAATGAGCAGTTCTTC.